This passage covers 20 T cell receptor beta chains from one sample sequenced in a study of blood T cell repertoires in COVID-19. The protocol was immunoSEQ multiplex PCR, while the TCRdb copy is restricted to in-frame clones and leaves out a portion. This sample has about 170,000 clones, with about 88% found just once. The source material was PBMCs or T cells enriched from blood (not recorded which). The receptors come from a woman between 18 and 30 years old who had recovered from COVID-19.

V and J are TRBV4-3 and TRBJ2-1; D gene ambiguous. The length of the CDR3 is 16 residues. From germline, CDR1 is LGHNA and CDR2 YSLEER. The V end was cut by 0 bases, the J end by 2 bases, with 11 bases between. The CDR3, as DNA: TGCGCCAGCAGCCAAGATTCGGAGATGGCCTACAATGAGCAGTTCTTC. It encodes CASSQDSEMAYNEQFF.

The chain is built from TRBV25-1 and TRBJ2-1; tentatively, D is TRBD2 (5 bases). CDR1 is MGHDK and CDR2 is SYGVNS in the germline V gene. This CDR3 spans 14 amino acids. V lost 5 bases, J lost 9 bases, and 17 bases lay in between. The CDR3 DNA sequence: TGTGCCAGCAGTTTTCTTAGCGCGGGTGGTGAGCAGTTCTTC. It encodes CASSFLSAGGEQFF.

The chain employs TRBV4-1 and TRBJ2-3, with D possibly TRBD2 on 6 matching bases. Germline values: CDR1 MGHRA, CDR2 YSYEKL. The CDR3 is 15 residues long. V shed 3 bases and J shed 4 bases, with 14 bases lying between them. The CDR3 DNA is TGCGCCAGCAGCCAGGGGCCGGGCGGGGCAGATACGCAGTATTTT. Protein product: CASSQGPGGADTQYF.

The rearrangement joins TRBV27 to TRBJ2-7, with a tentative D call TRBD1 (5 bases). V dropped 4 bases and J dropped 5 bases, with 15 bases sitting between them. The CDR3 has 14 residues. Germline CDR1 is MNHEY and CDR2 is SMNVEV (reference sequence). As DNA, the CDR3 is TGTGCCAGCAGTTCGGCCAGGGTAAGGAACGAGCAGTACTTC. This gives the protein CASSSARVRNEQYF.

The chain links TRBV4-1 to TRBJ2-7; 7 bases align to TRBD2. Germline CDR1 reads MGHRA; CDR2 reads YSYEKL. CDR3 length: 16 residues. The trim removed 0 bases at V and 1 base at J, leaving 6 bases unmatched. CDR3 bases: TGCGCCAGCAGCCAAGAGGCGGGAGTACGGTCCTACGAGCAGTACTTC. The encoded protein is CASSQEAGVRSYEQYF.

The genes are TRBV7-9 and TRBJ2-1, with D possibly being TRBD1 (5 bases). CDR1 is SEHNR and CDR2 is FQNEAQ in the germline V gene (reference sequence). This CDR3 comprises 14 residues. V was cut by 1 base and J by 7 bases, with 11 bases left in between. The CDR3 spells CASSLVQGKNEQFF. CDR3 sequence (DNA): TGTGCCAGCAGCTTAGTGCAGGGCAAGAATGAGCAGTTCTTC.

CDR3 region: CSASGTSDSSYEQYF. CDR3 nucleotides: TGCAGTGCTAGTGGGACTAGCGATAGCTCCTACGAGCAGTACTTC. The V gene is TRBV20-1, the J gene TRBJ2-7, with 10 bases matching TRBD2. Germline V gene data show CDR1 as DFQATT and CDR2 as SNEGSKA (reference sequence). The CDR3 totals 15 residues. The junction had 5 bases not matched to a gene; V was cut back by 3 bases and J by 0 bases.

This clone was counted a single time. V gene TRBV28 combines with J gene TRBJ2-1; TRBD2 aligns across 7 bases. Germline V gives CDR1 MDHEN, CDR2 SYDVKM. J lost 6 bases, V lost 5 bases, and 10 bases had no gene match. The CDR3 totals 15 residues. CDR3 amino acids: CASSLRTSRFNEQFF. CDR3 nucleotides: TGTGCCAGCAGTCTCCGGACTAGTCGGTTCAATGAGCAGTTCTTC.

This clone occurred a few times. The chain carries TRBV6-6 and TRBJ1-6; D ambiguous. The CDR3 covers 14 residues. Germline loops: CDR1 MNHNY, CDR2 SVGAGI (reference sequence). V was trimmed by 1 base and J by 8 bases, leaving 9 bases between them. CDR3 amino acids: CASSYLQKDSPLHF. CDR3 bases: TGTGCCAGCAGTTACTTACAGAAGGATTCACCCCTCCACTTT.

Here the CDR3 DNA reads TGCGCCAGCAGCTCTGGCCGGGGAACTAATGAAAAACTGTTTTTT. Its protein is CASSSGRGTNEKLFF. The J gene is TRBJ1-4, the V gene TRBV5-1; D is unresolved. The CDR3 extends over 15 amino acids. Germline-derived CDR1 and CDR2 are SGHRS and YFSETQ. Trimming pared 3 bases from V and 1 base from J, leaving 10 bases between.

The J gene is TRBJ2-7, the V gene TRBV5-5; 8 nucleotides align to TRBD2. The germline V gene encodes CDR1 SGHKS and CDR2 YYEKEE (reference sequence). The CDR3 totals 15 residues. V gave up 5 bases and J gave up 0 bases; unmatched junction bases: 7. The CDR3 reads CASRMASGYSYEQYF. The CDR3 DNA is TGTGCCAGCAGGATGGCTAGCGGGTACTCCTACGAGCAGTACTTC.

The V and J genes are TRBV10-2 and TRBJ2-7; D remains unclear. The V gene's germline CDR1 is WSHSY and CDR2 SAAADI. The CDR3 extends over 14 amino acids. Trimming cost V 3 bases and J 0 bases, with 9 bases left between them. The chain's CDR3 is CASSEETSSYEQYF. The CDR3, as DNA: TGCGCCAGCAGTGAAGAGACTTCCTCCTACGAGCAGTACTTC.

The J gene is TRBJ2-3, the V gene TRBV11-2; a possible D gene is TRBD1 (6 bases). V lost 3 bases and J 2 bases, leaving 9 bases between the germline ends. Germline CDR1 reads SGHAT; CDR2 reads FQNNGV. This CDR3 contains 14 residues. In DNA, the CDR3 is TGTGCCAGCAGCTTGACAGGTCTCACAGATACGCAGTATTTT. The encoded protein is CASSLTGLTDTQYF.

The V and J genes are TRBV7-9 and TRBJ1-2; 8 bases line up with TRBD1. The CDR3 extends over 14 amino acids. J lost 5 bases, V lost 4 bases, and 6 bases had no gene match. Germline V CDR1 and CDR2: SEHNR, FQNEAQ (reference sequence). The CDR3 DNA is TGTGCCAGCAGCTCGACGACAGGGGTGTATGGCTACACCTTC. Protein: CASSSTTGVYGYTF.

J is TRBJ1-2 and V is TRBV5-6; 10 bases match TRBD1. The CDR3 spans 16 residues. J lost 2 bases, V lost 2 bases, and 6 bases had no gene match. Germline V lookup: CDR1 SGHDT, CDR2 YYEEEE. CDR3 sequence: CASSFTGQGGNYGYTF. In nucleotides, the CDR3 is TGTGCCAGCAGCTTCACCGGACAGGGGGGGAACTATGGCTACACCTTC.

V usage is TRBV11-2 and J usage is TRBJ2-7; 15 nucleotides align to TRBD2. The CDR3 is 18 amino acids. V lost 2 bases and J lost 2; bases outside the gene matches: 7. Looked up from germline, CDR1 is SGHAT and CDR2 is FQNNGV. CDR3 protein: CASSLFGLAGGLTYEQYF. The CDR3 region has the DNA TGTGCCAGCAGCTTATTCGGACTAGCGGGAGGGTTGACCTACGAGCAGTACTTC.

V and J are TRBV27 and TRBJ1-6; maybe TRBD1 (5 bases). In germline, CDR1 is MNHEY, CDR2 SMNVEV (reference sequence). Trimming removed 4 bases at V and 3 bases at J, with 10 bases between. The CDR3 contains 15 residues. CDR3 bases: TGTGCCAGCAGTTACCAGGGCGGCTATAATTCACCCCTCCACTTT. Its translation is CASSYQGGYNSPLHF.

The chain links TRBV3-1 (or the pseudogene TRBV3-2) to TRBJ2-5; maybe TRBD2 (5 bases). Germline V gene lookup returns CDR1 LGHDT and CDR2 YNNKEL (reference sequence). V gave up 4 bases and J gave up 5 bases, with 8 bases separating them. The CDR3 consists of 12 residues. The CDR3 spells CASSPPGETQYF. CDR3 in DNA: TGTGCCAGCAGCCCCCCGGGGGAGACCCAGTACTTC.

The chain links TRBV5-4 to TRBJ2-5; 8 bases are a match to TRBD1. CDR3 length: 15 residues. V trimming: 4 bases; J trimming: 10 bases; junction bases outside the gene matches: 15. CDR1 is SGHNT, CDR2 YYREEE, per germline (reference sequence). The chain's CDR3 is CASSPYGTGGKFQYF. CDR3 nucleotides: TGTGCCAGCAGCCCCTATGGGACAGGCGGGAAATTCCAGTACTTC.

V is TRBV27 and J is TRBJ2-2, with 7 bases lining up with TRBD2. This CDR3 has 16 residues. In germline, CDR1 is MNHEY, CDR2 SMNVEV (reference sequence). Trimming removed 1 base from V and 1 base from J; junction bases left unmatched: 3. The CDR3 DNA is TGTGCCAGCAGTTTATATTCGGGAGGGAACACCGGGGAGCTGTTTTTT. Amino acid sequence: CASSLYSGGNTGELFF.